In this sample, the clone carrying this TCR beta chain turned up a few times. This specimen belongs to a study of shared clonotypes between healthy human individuals. V gave up 1 base and J gave up 5 bases; unmatched junction bases: 3. CDR1 MGHRA and CDR2 YSYEKL come from the germline V gene. The CDR3 totals 15 residues. Around 220 ng DNA, approximately 30,000 T cell genomes, went into each sorted-subset replicate PCR. The protocol was immunoSEQ multiplex PCR, while the TCRdb copy is restricted to in-frame clones and leaves out a portion. Seen here are some 95,000 clones, over 60% observed once, and the top ten hold approximately 55%.

Sequenced material: memory CD8+ T cells sorted from blood. Sample subset: CD45RO+ cells pooled with CCR7-negative TemRA cells. The V and J genes are TRBV4-1 and TRBJ2-7; 12 bases map to TRBD2. The origin of this receptor is a man aged 25-40 years in good health. DNA for the CDR3: TGCGCCAGCAGCCAAGGTAGACTAGCGGGAGACGAGCAGTACTTC. Protein product: CASSQGRLAGDEQYF.